One TCR beta chain is described in this entry. The antigen remains undetermined. The sample belongs to a study of cytomegalovirus exposure and HLA in healthy donors. Primers included in the PCR were 60 Vbeta and 13 Jbeta primers. Profiled with immunoSEQ multiplex PCR; TCRdb holds only in-frame clones, not every one. The sample records 82,000 or so clones, roughly four fifths being singletons. Study-wide results and caveats: Rare sequences made up most TCRs, while some public TCRs were found in many donors. Fewer N-insertions than the roughly 670-donor mean were reportedly shown by an Asian-associated ancestry cluster in a later analysis. Later analysis suggested most CMV-associated TCR beta chains were HLA-restricted. TCR beta sequences reportedly predicted most subjects' HLA-A and HLA-B alleles accurately.

Trimming cost V 0 bases and J 5 bases; bases outside gene matches: 2. The CDR3 is made up of 14 amino acids. CDR1 ENHRY and CDR2 SYGVKD come from the germline V gene. The chain is built from TRBV10-3 and TRBJ1-1; 8 bases are a match to TRBD1. This receptor was obtained from a woman aged 45-65 years in good health and CMV-seropositive. The material sequenced was PBMCs. CDR3 protein: CAISESTGVTEAFF. In DNA form, the CDR3 reads TGTGCCATCAGTGAGTCGACAGGGGTTACTGAAGCTTTCTTT.